This TCR beta chain was captured by sequencing in a study of blood T cell repertoires in COVID-19. Original data processing: Amplification with reference gene primers provided the estimates of nucleated cell counts. Libraries were prepared by immunoSEQ multiplex PCR; TCRdb keeps only in-frame clonotypes and omits some of them. V and J calls and clone size are those listed in that table; D and trimming were worked out from the DNA. The data contain more than 200,000 clones, about 88% of them singletons. J was trimmed by 2 bases and V by 5 bases; bases with no gene match: 3. CDR3 length: 14 amino acids. The germline gives CDR1 SEHNR, CDR2 FQNEAQ (reference sequence).

The sequence was obtained from a man aged 70 or older with acute or convalescent COVID-19. Sequencing input: peripheral blood. This chain uses TRBV7-9 with TRBJ2-1; TRBD1 matches at 7 bases. The CDR3 is CASSPGQTYNEQFF. DNA for the CDR3: TGTGCCAGCAGCCCGGGACAGACCTACAATGAGCAGTTCTTC.